This paragraph covers one T cell receptor beta chain sequence. The antigen is undetermined. Trimming stripped 0 bases from V and 7 bases from J, with 13 bases between. The V gene's germline CDR1 is LNHNV and CDR2 YYDKDF (reference sequence). The CDR3 has 15 amino acids. 13 Jbeta primers and 60 Vbeta primers were used for the PCR. Assay used: immunoSEQ multiplex PCR; TCRdb lists only in-frame clones, some missing. This sample has approximately 150,000 clones; over 75% occur once, and the top ten carry about 5.6%. This specimen comes from a study of cytomegalovirus exposure and HLA in healthy donors. Study results and caveats: HLA-A and HLA-B allele assignments for most subjects were reportedly predicted accurately using TCR beta sequences. Earlier results showed most TCR beta V segments being productive about 87% or about 30% of the time.

The V call is TRBV15, the J call TRBJ2-1; tentative D call: TRBD2 (6 bases). The TCR originated in a man aged 25 to 40 in good health and CMV-seropositive. Sequences were obtained from PBMCs. The CDR3 is CATSRDRGAGNEQFF. The CDR3 nucleotides are TGTGCCACCAGCAGAGATAGGGGCGCGGGGAATGAGCAGTTCTTC.